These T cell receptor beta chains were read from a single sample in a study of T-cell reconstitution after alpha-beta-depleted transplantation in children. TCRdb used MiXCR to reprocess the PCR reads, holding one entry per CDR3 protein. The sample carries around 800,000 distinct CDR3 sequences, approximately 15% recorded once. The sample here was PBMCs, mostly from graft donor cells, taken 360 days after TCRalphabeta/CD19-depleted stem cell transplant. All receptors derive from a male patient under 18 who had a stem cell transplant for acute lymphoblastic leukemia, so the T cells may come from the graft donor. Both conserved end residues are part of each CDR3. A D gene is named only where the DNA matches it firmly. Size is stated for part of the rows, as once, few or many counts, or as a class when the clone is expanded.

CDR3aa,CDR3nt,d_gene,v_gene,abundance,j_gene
CASSTGTSTDTQYF,TGTGCCAGCAGTACCGGGACTAGCACAGATACGCAGTATTTT,.,TRBV12-3/TRBV12-4,few,TRBJ2-3
CAWTENTGELFF,TGTGCCTGGACAGAGAACACCGGGGAGCTGTTTTTT,.,TRBV30,few,TRBJ2-2
CATSREVPPGELFF,TGTGCCACCAGCAGAGAGGTCCCACCAGGGGAGCTGTTTTTT,.,TRBV15,few,TRBJ2-2
CASSLDLAGARVNEQFF,TGCGCCAGCAGCTTGGATTTAGCGGGAGCCCGCGTCAATGAGCAGTTCTTC,TRBD2,TRBV5-1,few,TRBJ2-1
CASSYRGEDTQYF,TGTGCCAGCAGTTACCGCGGGGAGGATACGCAGTATTTT,.,TRBV6-6,few,TRBJ2-3
CASIPGSGSYEQYF,TGTGCCAGCATCCCCGGTAGCGGGAGCTACGAGCAGTACTTC,TRBD2,TRBV7-9,.,TRBJ2-7
CASSSDRSNTEAFF,TGTGCCAGCAGTTCAGACAGATCGAACACTGAAGCTTTCTTT,.,TRBV27,.,TRBJ1-1
CASSHHGATYNEQFF,TGTGCCAGCAGCCATCACGGAGCTACCTACAATGAGCAGTTCTTC,.,TRBV7-9,.,TRBJ2-1
CATWRGSSTDTQYF,TGTGCCACCTGGCGGGGATCTAGCACAGATACGCAGTATTTT,.,TRBV15,few,TRBJ2-3
CASSIRTSGSPKNIQYF,TGTGCCAGCAGTATCAGGACTAGCGGGAGCCCCAAAAACATTCAGTACTTC,TRBD2,TRBV12-3/TRBV12-4,few,TRBJ2-4
CASSSGLAREQFF,TGTGCCAGCAGCTCGGGACTAGCGCGTGAGCAGTTCTTC,TRBD2,TRBV11-1,few,TRBJ2-1
CASSFGGLAGGPNNEQFF,TGTGCCAGCAGTTTTGGGGGACTAGCGGGAGGGCCTAACAATGAGCAGTTCTTC,TRBD2,TRBV5-6,.,TRBJ2-1
CASSFFAGVRETQYF,TGTGCCAGCAGTTTTTTCGCGGGAGTGCGAGAGACCCAGTACTTC,TRBD2,TRBV27,.,TRBJ2-5
CSARLASEQFF,TGCAGTGCTAGACTAGCGAGTGAGCAGTTCTTC,.,TRBV20-1,few,TRBJ2-1
CASSFKMNTEAFF,TGTGCCAGCAGTTTTAAAATGAACACTGAAGCTTTCTTT,.,TRBV12-3/TRBV12-4,few,TRBJ1-1
CAISARDSSYEQYF,TGTGCCATCAGTGCTCGGGACAGTTCCTACGAGCAGTACTTC,TRBD1,TRBV10-3,.,TRBJ2-7
CASSTGSTSGNTIYF,TGCGCCAGCAGCACAGGGTCTACCTCTGGAAACACCATATATTTT,.,TRBV5-1,few,TRBJ1-3